These 9 T cell receptor beta chains share one sample of origin, sequenced in a study of shared clonotypes between healthy human individuals. This table comes from immunoSEQ multiplex PCR, and its TCRdb copy is limited to in-frame clones, with some not included. Of approximately 710,000 clones in the sample, about 90% were seen once. The sample taken for sequencing was memory CD8+ T cells from PBMCs. This sample's subset: CD45RO+ cells pooled with CCR7-negative TemRA cells. These receptors were obtained from a man between 18 and 35 years old in good health. Some clones in this sample may be carry-over from other donors' samples.

The rearrangement links TRBV4-1 to TRBJ2-7; perhaps TRBD1 as D (5 bases). This CDR3 is built from 14 residues. Germline CDR1 MGHRA, CDR2 YSYEKL. Trimming pared 1 base from V and 5 bases from J, leaving 12 bases between. The DNA for the CDR3 is TGCGCCAGCAGCCAAGGAAGGGGAACCGACGAGCAGTACTTC. Protein: CASSQGRGTDEQYF.

The J gene is TRBJ1-4, the V gene TRBV21-1; TRBD1 reflects the table's D call only, with no check against the DNA. TRBV21-1 is recorded as a pseudogene. CDR3 size: 14 residues. The CDR3 nucleotides read TGTGCCAGCAGCCGACAGGGCTCTAATGAAAAACTGTTTTTT. Its translation: CASSRQGSNEKLFF.

The chain combines TRBV13 with TRBJ2-1; D unclear. This CDR3 is 11 amino acids long. Germline V gives CDR1 PRHDT, CDR2 FYEKMQ (reference sequence). V lost 6 bases to trimming and J lost 8 bases, with 8 bases between them. CDR3 in amino acids: CASRPNHEQFF. DNA of the CDR3: TGTGCCAGCAGGCCCAACCATGAGCAGTTCTTC.

V and J are TRBV30 and TRBJ2-3; the D gene could be TRBD1 or TRBD2 (5 bases each). Germline CDR1 reads GTSNPN; CDR2 reads SVGIG (reference sequence). The V and J ends lost 3 bases and 4 bases respectively, with 17 bases between them. The CDR3 is made up of 15 amino acids. CDR3 DNA sequence: TGTGCCTGGAGCCCTCAAGTGGGGGATCCAGATACGCAGTATTTT. Encoded protein: CAWSPQVGDPDTQYF.

The V call is TRBV28, the J call TRBJ2-3, with 11 bases matching TRBD2. After removal of 6 bases from V and 2 bases from J, the junction contained 4 bases not matched to a gene. The CDR3 has 15 amino acids. Germline V gene sequence: CDR1 MDHEN, CDR2 SYDVKM. In DNA, the CDR3 is TGTGCCAGCAGGCAGGGACTAGCGGTCACAGATACGCAGTATTTT. It specifies CASRQGLAVTDTQYF. Full variable domain (missing parts from reference TRBV28 and TRBJ2-3): DVKVTQSSRYLVKRTGEKVFLECVQDMDHENMFWYRQDPGLGLRLIYFSYDVKMKEKGDIPEGYSVSREKKERFSLILESASTNQTSMYLCASRQGLAVTDTQYFGPGTRLTVL.

This chain joins TRBV5-5 and TRBJ2-2; a weak D match, TRBD2 (5 bases). V lost 2 bases and J lost 6, with 14 bases in between. The CDR3 is 15 amino acids. CDR1 is SGHKS, CDR2 YYEKEE, per germline (reference sequence). The DNA for the CDR3 is TGTGCCAGCAGCTTTAGTGGGAGACGGGCCGGGGAGCTGTTTTTT. This sequence encodes CASSFSGRRAGELFF.

The chain uses TRBV7-8 and TRBJ1-1; D unclear. Germline V gives CDR1 SGHVS, CDR2 FQNEAQ. The CDR3 has 11 amino acids. Deletions cut 4 bases from V and 10 bases from J, with 10 bases between. The DNA of the CDR3 is TGTGCCAGCAGCTCCGGGCTCGCAGCTTTCTTT. This translates into CASSSGLAAFF.

The rearrangement links TRBV2 to TRBJ2-3, with D hard to call. The CDR3 consists of 15 residues. Germline CDR1 SNHLY, CDR2 FYNNEI. Trimming removed 6 bases at V and 5 bases at J, with 18 bases between. As DNA, the CDR3 is TGTGCCAGCAGCCCCGCGGAAGGAGCACGAGATACGCAGTATTTT. Encoded protein: CASSPAEGARDTQYF.

The chain links TRBV21-1 to TRBJ2-5. TRBV21-1 constitutes a pseudogene. The CDR3 length is 8 residues. CDR3 nucleotide sequence: TGTGCCAGCAGCAAAGCGAACTTC. Its protein is CASSKANF.